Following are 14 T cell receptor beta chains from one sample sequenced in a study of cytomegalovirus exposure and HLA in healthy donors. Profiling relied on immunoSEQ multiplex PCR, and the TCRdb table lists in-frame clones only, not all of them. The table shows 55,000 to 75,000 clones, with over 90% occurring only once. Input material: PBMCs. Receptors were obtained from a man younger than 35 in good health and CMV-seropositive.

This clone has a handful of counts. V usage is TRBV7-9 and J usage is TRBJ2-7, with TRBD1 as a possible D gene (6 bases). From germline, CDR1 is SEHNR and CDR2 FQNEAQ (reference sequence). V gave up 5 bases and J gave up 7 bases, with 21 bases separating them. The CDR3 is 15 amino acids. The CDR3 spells CASSTLQGILAEQYF. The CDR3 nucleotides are TGTGCCAGCAGCACACTGCAGGGGATCTTAGCGGAGCAGTACTTC. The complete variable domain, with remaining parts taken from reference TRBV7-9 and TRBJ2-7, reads DTGVSQNPRHKITKRGQNVTFRCDPISEHNRLYWYRQTLGQGPEFLTYFQNEAQLEKSRLLSDRFSAERPKGSFSTLEIQRTEQGDSAMYLCASSTLQGILAEQYFGPGTRLTVT.

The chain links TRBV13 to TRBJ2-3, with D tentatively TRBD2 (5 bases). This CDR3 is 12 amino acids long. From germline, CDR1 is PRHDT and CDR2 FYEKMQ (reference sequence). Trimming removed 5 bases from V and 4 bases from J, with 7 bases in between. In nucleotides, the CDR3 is TGTGCCAGCAGCGGGAGAGCAGATACGCAGTATTTT. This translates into CASSGRADTQYF.

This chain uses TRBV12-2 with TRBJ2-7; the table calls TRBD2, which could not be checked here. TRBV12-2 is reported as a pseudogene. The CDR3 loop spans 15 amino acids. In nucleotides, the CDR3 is TGTGCAAGTCGCTTAGGCAGCGGGCACTTTGGCGAGCAGTACTTC. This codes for CASRLGSGHFGEQYF.

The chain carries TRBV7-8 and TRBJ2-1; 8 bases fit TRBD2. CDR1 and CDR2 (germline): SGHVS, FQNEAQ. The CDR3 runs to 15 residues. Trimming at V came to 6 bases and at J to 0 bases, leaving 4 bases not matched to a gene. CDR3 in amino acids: CASRPGTSSYNEQFF. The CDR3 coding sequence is TGTGCCAGCAGACCTGGGACTAGCTCCTACAATGAGCAGTTCTTC. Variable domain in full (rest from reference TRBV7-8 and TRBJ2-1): GAGVSQSPRYKVAKRGQDVALRCDPISGHVSLFWYQQALGQGPEFLTYFQNEAQLDKSGLPSDRFFAERPEGSVSTLKIQRTQQEDSAVYLCASRPGTSSYNEQFFGPGTRLTVL.

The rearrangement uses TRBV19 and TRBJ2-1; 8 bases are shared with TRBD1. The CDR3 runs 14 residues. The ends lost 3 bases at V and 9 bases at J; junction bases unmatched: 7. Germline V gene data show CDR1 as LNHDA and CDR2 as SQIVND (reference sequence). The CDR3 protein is CASSMTGDLGEQFF. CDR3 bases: TGTGCCAGTAGTATGACAGGGGACTTAGGTGAGCAGTTCTTC.

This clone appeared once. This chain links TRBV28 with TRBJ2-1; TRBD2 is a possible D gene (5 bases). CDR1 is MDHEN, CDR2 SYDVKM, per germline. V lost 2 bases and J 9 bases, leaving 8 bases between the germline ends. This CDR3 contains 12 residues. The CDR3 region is CASSLGRGEQFF. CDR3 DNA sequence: TGTGCCAGCAGTTTAGGCCGGGGTGAGCAGTTCTTC.

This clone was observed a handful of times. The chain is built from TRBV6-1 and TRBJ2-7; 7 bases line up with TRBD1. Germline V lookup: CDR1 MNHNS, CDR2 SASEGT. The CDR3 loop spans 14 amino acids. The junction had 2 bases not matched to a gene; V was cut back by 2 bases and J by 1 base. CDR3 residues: CASSEPGQSYEQYF. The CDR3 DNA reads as TGTGCCAGCAGTGAACCGGGACAGTCCTACGAGCAGTACTTC.

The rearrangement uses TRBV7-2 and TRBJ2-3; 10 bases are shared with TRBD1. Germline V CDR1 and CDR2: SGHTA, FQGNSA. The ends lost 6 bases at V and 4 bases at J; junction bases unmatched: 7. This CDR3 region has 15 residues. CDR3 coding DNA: TGTGCCAGCAGAGGGGACAGGGGTTCAGCAGATACGCAGTATTTT. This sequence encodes CASRGDRGSADTQYF. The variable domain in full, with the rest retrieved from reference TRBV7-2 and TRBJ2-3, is GAGVSQSPSNKVTEKGKDVELRCDPISGHTALYWYRQSLGQGLEFLIYFQGNSAPDKSGLPSDRFSAERTGGSVSTLTIQRTQQEDSAVYLCASRGDRGSADTQYFGPGTRLTVL.

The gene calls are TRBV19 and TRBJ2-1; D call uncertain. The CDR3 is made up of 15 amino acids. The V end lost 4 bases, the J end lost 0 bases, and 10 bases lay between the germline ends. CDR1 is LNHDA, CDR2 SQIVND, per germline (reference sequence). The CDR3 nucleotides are TGTGCCAGTAGTAGAGTTACGAGCTCCTACAATGAGCAGTTCTTC. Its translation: CASSRVTSSYNEQFF.

CDR3 protein: CAWSIRGNREQFF. The CDR3, as DNA: TGTGCCTGGAGTATCAGGGGGAATCGTGAGCAGTTCTTC. The rearrangement uses TRBV30 and TRBJ2-1; the match to TRBD1 covers 7 bases. Germline V gene lookup returns CDR1 GTSNPN and CDR2 SVGIG (reference sequence). The CDR3 is 13 residues long. The ends lost 2 bases at V and 9 bases at J; junction bases unmatched: 7.

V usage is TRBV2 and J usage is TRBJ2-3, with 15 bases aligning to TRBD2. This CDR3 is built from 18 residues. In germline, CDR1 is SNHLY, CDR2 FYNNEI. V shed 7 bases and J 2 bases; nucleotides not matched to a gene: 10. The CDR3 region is CASKLRTSGRALTDTQYF. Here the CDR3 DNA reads TGTGCCAGCAAACTGAGGACTAGCGGGAGGGCCCTCACAGATACGCAGTATTTT.

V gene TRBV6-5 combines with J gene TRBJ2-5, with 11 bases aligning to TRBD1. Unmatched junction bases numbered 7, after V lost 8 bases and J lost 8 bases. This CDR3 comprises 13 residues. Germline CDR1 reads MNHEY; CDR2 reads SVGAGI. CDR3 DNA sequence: TGTGCCAGCCTGGACAGGGGGCTCATCACCCAGTACTTC. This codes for CASLDRGLITQYF.

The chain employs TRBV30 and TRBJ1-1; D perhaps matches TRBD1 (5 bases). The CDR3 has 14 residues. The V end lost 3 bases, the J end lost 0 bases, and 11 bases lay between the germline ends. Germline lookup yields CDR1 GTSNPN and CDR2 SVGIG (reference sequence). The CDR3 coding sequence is TGTGCCTGGAGAACCCAGGGTTTGAACACTGAAGCTTTCTTT. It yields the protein CAWRTQGLNTEAFF.

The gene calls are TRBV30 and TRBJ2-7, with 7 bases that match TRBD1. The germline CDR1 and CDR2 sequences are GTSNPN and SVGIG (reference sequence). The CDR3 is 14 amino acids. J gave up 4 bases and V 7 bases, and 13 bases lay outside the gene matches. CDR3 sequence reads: CASTGAGKLYEQYF. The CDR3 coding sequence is TGTGCCTCCACAGGGGCCGGTAAATTATACGAGCAGTACTTC.